The 30 T cell receptor beta chains below come from one sample, sequenced in a study of T cells in Graves' hyperthyroidism and ophthalmopathy. It was RNA transcripts that yielded the amplified TCR beta CDR3 regions. When the TCR CDR3 underwent first-round RT-PCR, the HTBI primer set was used. TCRdb re-called the multiplex PCR reads with MiXCR, one entry per CDR3 protein. The data show roughly 500,000 distinct CDR3 sequences, with 35% to 50% seen just once and roughly 45% held by the top ten. The specimen sequenced was peripheral blood or thyroid tissue (not recorded which). Receptors originate from an adult woman with Graves' disease, either hyperthyroidism or ophthalmopathy (not recorded which).

The chain joins TRBV7-8 to TRBJ1-1, with D perhaps matching TRBD1 (6 bases). The CDR3 runs 13 residues. Trimming stripped 2 bases from V and 6 bases from J, with 10 bases between. The germline V gene has CDR1 SGHVS and CDR2 FQNEAQ. The CDR3: CASSLMGGAEAFF. The CDR3 DNA sequence: TGTGCCAGCAGCTTAATGGGGGGCGCTGAAGCTTTCTTT.

This clonotype has ten or more counts. The V call is TRBV7-3, the J call TRBJ2-7, with a possible D match to TRBD1 (7 bases). This CDR3 is 15 amino acids long. Trimming removed 1 base from V and 2 bases from J, with 12 bases in between. From germline, CDR1 is SGHTA and CDR2 FQGTGA. The CDR3 reads CASSLMEGAPYEQYF. Written as DNA, the CDR3 is TGTGCCAGCAGCTTAATGGAGGGGGCGCCCTACGAGCAGTACTTC.

The chain links TRBV9 to TRBJ2-2; no clear D gene. The CDR3 consists of 15 residues. Germline V lookup: CDR1 SGDLS, CDR2 YYNGEE. Trimming removed 4 bases from V and 1 base from J, with 11 bases in between. DNA of the CDR3: TGTGCCAGCAGCCAGGCGGATGGGAACACCGGGGAGCTGTTTTTT. Translation gives CASSQADGNTGELFF.

There are a few counts of this clonotype. The chain couples TRBV15 to TRBJ2-7; D may be TRBD1 (6 bases). Trimming removed 3 bases at V and 4 bases at J, with 10 bases between. Per the germline V gene, CDR1 is LNHNV and CDR2 is YYDKDF (reference sequence). The CDR3 has 13 amino acids. Written as DNA, the CDR3 is TGTGCCACCAGCAGCACAGGGTGTTACGAGCAGTACTTC. It translates to CATSSTGCYEQYF.

This chain uses TRBV7-9 with TRBJ2-7; 13 bases align to TRBD2. This CDR3 has 15 residues. Germline trimming cut 10 bases from V and 2 bases from J; bases unmatched to any gene: 8. Germline V gives CDR1 SEHNR, CDR2 FQNEAQ (reference sequence). The CDR3 DNA sequence: TGTGCCACCCCACCACTAGCGGGAGGGCCCTACGAGCAGTACTTC. Residues: CATPPLAGGPYEQYF. The whole variable domain, remainder taken from reference TRBV7-9 and TRBJ2-7, is DTGVSQNPRHKITKRGQNVTFRCDPISEHNRLYWYRQTLGQGPEFLTYFQNEAQLEKSRLLSDRFSAERPKGSFSTLEIQRTEQGDSAMYLCATPPLAGGPYEQYFGPGTRLTVT.

The chain is built from TRBV5-6 and TRBJ2-5; tentative D call: TRBD2 (7 bases). V was trimmed by 5 bases and J by 2 bases, leaving 25 bases between them. CDR1 and CDR2 (germline): SGHDT, YYEEEE. CDR3 length: 18 residues. DNA of the CDR3: TGTGCCAGCAGTTTACAGGGTCGGCAAGCGGGACCTCAAGAGACCCAGTACTTC. The encoded protein is CASSLQGRQAGPQETQYF.

V gene TRBV2 combines with J gene TRBJ2-7; 7 positions match TRBD1. Germline V lookup: CDR1 SNHLY, CDR2 FYNNEI. The CDR3 is 13 amino acids. Germline trimming cut 7 bases from V and 2 bases from J; bases unmatched to any gene: 5. For the CDR3, the DNA is TGTGCCAGCACGACAGGGAGTGCCTACGAGCAGTACTTC. Its translation is CASTTGSAYEQYF.

The chain recombines TRBV25-1 with TRBJ1-5, with 8 bases lining up with TRBD1. The germline gives CDR1 MGHDK, CDR2 SYGVNS. The V gene end was trimmed by 8 bases and the J gene end by 7 bases; junction bases not matched to a gene: 10. There are 14 residues in the CDR3. CDR3 in amino acids: CASVPGQGGQPQHF. DNA for the CDR3: TGTGCCAGCGTTCCTGGACAGGGAGGCCAGCCCCAGCATTTT.

The V and J genes are TRBV15 and TRBJ1-1; D is undetermined. Germline loops: CDR1 LNHNV, CDR2 YYDKDF (reference sequence). The CDR3 has 11 residues. With 4 bases removed from V and 7 bases from J, the gap between germline ends came to 7 bases. CDR3: CATSKDNEAFF. CDR3 bases: TGTGCCACCAGCAAAGACAATGAAGCTTTCTTT.

This clonotype was counted only a few times. The V call is TRBV28, the J call TRBJ1-1; D gene uncertain. Germline V gene lookup returns CDR1 MDHEN and CDR2 SYDVKM. CDR3 length equals 16 residues. The V and J ends lost 6 bases and 0 bases respectively, with 17 bases between them. As DNA, the CDR3 is TGTGCCAGCAGAAGTGGATCCGGAGGGATGAACACTGAAGCTTTCTTT. This translates into CASRSGSGGMNTEAFF.

The sample holds one count of this clonotype. The chain is built from TRBV2 and TRBJ1-3; D is perhaps TRBD1 (5 bases). The CDR3 loop spans 12 amino acids. The germline gives CDR1 SNHLY, CDR2 FYNNEI. V was clipped by 4 bases and J by 4 bases, with 5 bases between them. CDR3 sequence reads: CASSGQGNTIYF. The CDR3 DNA reads TGTGCCAGCAGTGGACAGGGAAACACCATATATTTT.

Concerning this clonotype: A read error is likely, as this CDR3 ends without the conserved phenylalanine or tryptophan. No DNA is shown, since the ends of the CDR3 on it are uncertain; the CDR3 is the one TCRdb lists. The chain joins TRBV5-1 to TRBJ2-2; the listed D gene, TRBD1, was not tested against the DNA. Germline CDR1 reads SGHRS; CDR2 reads YFSETQ. Inclusive of both ends, the CDR3 amounts to 8 amino acids. This chain's CDR3 is CASRGQGA.

The chain uses TRBV10-3 and TRBJ1-2, with unresolved D. Germline V gene lookup returns CDR1 ENHRY and CDR2 SYGVKD. This CDR3 has 12 residues. V gave up 3 bases and J gave up 5 bases, with 7 bases separating them. The CDR3 is CAISDFGYGYTF. CDR3 in DNA: TGTGCCATCAGTGACTTTGGGTATGGCTACACCTTC.

The rearrangement links TRBV25-1 to TRBJ2-5, with a possible D match to TRBD2 (5 bases). Germline lookup yields CDR1 MGHDK and CDR2 SYGVNS. CDR3 length: 14 residues. With 8 bases removed from V and 5 bases from J, the gap between germline ends came to 18 bases. This chain's CDR3 is CASVHAFGVETQYF. The CDR3, as DNA: TGTGCCAGCGTTCACGCCTTCGGGGTGGAGACCCAGTACTTC.

V gene TRBV3-1 combines with J gene TRBJ1-1, with 7 positions matching TRBD1. Germline CDR1 and CDR2: LGHDT and YNNKEL (reference sequence). V was clipped by 1 base and J by 1 base; unmatched bases: 6. This CDR3 has 16 residues. The CDR3 DNA is TGTGCCAGCAGCCAAGCCTGGACAGGCGGGAACACTGAAGCTTTCTTT. It is translated as CASSQAWTGGNTEAFF.

This clonotype has a count of ten or more. This chain connects TRBV6-4 to TRBJ1-6; tentatively, D is TRBD1 (5 bases). Germline loops: CDR1 MRHNA, CDR2 SNTAGT. The CDR3 totals 15 residues. V dropped 0 bases and J dropped 9 bases, with 12 bases sitting between them. CDR3: CASSDSGQGGSPLHF. In DNA form, the CDR3 reads TGTGCCAGCAGTGACTCCGGGCAGGGAGGTTCACCCCTCCACTTT.

This clonotype was found many times. The chain recombines TRBV19 with TRBJ1-5; TRBD1 aligns across 7 bases. The junction had 8 bases not matched to a gene; V was cut back by 7 bases and J by 5 bases. The CDR3 is 14 residues long. The germline V gene has CDR1 LNHDA and CDR2 SQIVND (reference sequence). CDR3 coding DNA: TGTGCCAGTAATAAGGGACAGCGCTATCAGCCCCAGCATTTT. As protein: CASNKGQRYQPQHF.

V usage is TRBV6-1 and J usage is TRBJ2-7, with unresolved D. This CDR3 is 13 amino acids long. V was clipped by 2 bases and J by 2 bases, with 7 bases between them. Per germline, CDR1 MNHNS and CDR2 SASEGT. DNA of the CDR3: TGTGCCAGCAGTGAATCGCCCCCCTACGAGCAGTACTTC. This translates into CASSESPPYEQYF.

This clonotype showed up just once. The chain is built from TRBV11-2 and TRBJ1-3; 8 positions match TRBD1. The CDR3 is made up of 16 amino acids. Trimming took 1 base from V and 7 from J; bases not matched to a gene: 9. The germline V gene has CDR1 SGHAT and CDR2 FQNNGV. In DNA form, the CDR3 reads TGTGCCAGCAGCTTAGTCCAGAACAGGGGGTGGAACACCATATATTTT. It specifies CASSLVQNRGWNTIYF.

The genes are TRBV9 and TRBJ1-2; no definite D call. This CDR3 comprises 11 residues. The germline V gene encodes CDR1 SGDLS and CDR2 YYNGEE. V was trimmed by 0 bases and J by 12 bases, leaving 9 bases between them. CDR3 amino acids: CASSVDIGNTF. The CDR3 DNA reads TGTGCCAGCAGCGTAGACATTGGAAACACCTTC.

Remarks on this clonotype: A junction end diverges from the germline sequence, so it may reflect a read error. The rearrangement links TRBV7-2 to TRBJ1-1; TRBD1 agrees at 8 bases. The CDR3 loop spans 11 amino acids. In germline, CDR1 is SGHTA, CDR2 FQGNSA. The CDR3 DNA follows: TGTGCCAGCAGCCCGTTTAGTCAGGGGGCGTTT. It codes for CASSPFSQGAF.

The chain combines TRBV14 with TRBJ2-5, with 12 bases identical to TRBD2. Germline values: CDR1 SGHDN, CDR2 FVKESK. The V and J ends lost 8 bases and 5 bases, in that order; junction bases with no gene match: 18. The CDR3 consists of 18 residues. The CDR3 loop reads CASSPGASGRAYVETQYF. CDR3 DNA: TGTGCCAGCTCCCCGGGGGCTAGCGGGAGGGCCTACGTGGAGACCCAGTACTTC.

The rearrangement uses TRBV10-3 and TRBJ2-5; 12 bases match TRBD2. V lost 5 bases and J lost 5; bases outside the gene matches: 6. The CDR3 loop spans 15 amino acids. The V gene's germline CDR1 is ENHRY and CDR2 SYGVKD. CDR3 region: CAISRTSGMMETQYF. In nucleotides, the CDR3 is TGTGCCATCAGTCGGACTAGCGGGATGATGGAGACCCAGTACTTC.

The chain carries TRBV12-3 or TRBV12-4 and TRBJ2-6; possibly TRBD2 for D (5 bases). Trimming stripped 0 bases from V and 11 bases from J, with 8 bases between. CDR3 length equals 13 residues. The CDR3 is CASSLAVDYVLTF. As DNA, the CDR3 is TGTGCCAGCAGTTTAGCAGTGGACTACGTCCTGACTTTC.

The chain is built from TRBV7-2 and TRBJ1-1; perhaps TRBD1 as D (6 bases). There are 17 residues in the CDR3. V lost 0 bases and J 1 base, leaving 15 bases between the germline ends. Germline assignment: CDR1 SGHTA and CDR2 FQGNSA. CDR3 region: CASSLAQGGAENTEAFF. The CDR3 nucleotides are TGTGCCAGCAGCTTAGCGCAAGGGGGGGCGGAGAACACTGAAGCTTTCTTT.

The chain recombines TRBV7-9 with TRBJ1-3, with D perhaps TRBD1 (5 bases). This CDR3 spans 13 amino acids. V was trimmed by 6 bases and J by 3 bases, leaving 9 bases between them. Looked up from germline, CDR1 is SEHNR and CDR2 is FQNEAQ (reference sequence). CDR3 sequence reads: CASRADSGNTIYF. The CDR3, as DNA: TGTGCCAGCAGGGCAGACAGTGGAAACACCATATATTTT.

This clonotype has only one observation. The J gene is TRBJ2-7, the V gene TRBV5-1, with 7 bases that match TRBD1. With V trimmed by 4 bases and J by 3 bases, 13 bases remained unmatched. In germline, CDR1 is SGHRS, CDR2 YFSETQ. This CDR3 has 16 amino acids. The CDR3 coding sequence is TGCGCCAGCAGCCAAGTATCCAGGGGGAGAGTCTACGAGCAGTACTTC. This sequence encodes CASSQVSRGRVYEQYF.

CDR3 in amino acids: CASSVSLMNTEAFF. In DNA form, the CDR3 reads TGTGCCAGCAGCGTCTCCCTCATGAACACTGAAGCTTTCTTT. The rearrangement uses TRBV9 and TRBJ1-1; D is uncertain. V was pared by 2 bases and J by 0 bases, with 8 bases between. From germline, CDR1 is SGDLS and CDR2 YYNGEE. The CDR3 runs 14 residues. Full variable domain (outside the CDR3, taken from reference TRBV9 and TRBJ1-1): DSGVTQTPKHLITATGQRVTLRCSPRSGDLSVYWYQQSLDQGLQFLIQYYNGEERAKGNILERFSAQQFPDLHSELNLSSLELGDSALYFCASSVSLMNTEAFFGQGTRLTVV.

As DNA, the CDR3 is TGCAGCGTTGACCCTGGGGCCGGAGAGTGGTACAATGAGCAGTTCTTC. It translates to CSVDPGAGEWYNEQFF. The chain carries TRBV29-1 and TRBJ2-1; D is perhaps TRBD1 (5 bases). V gave up 3 bases and J gave up 4 bases, with 19 bases separating them. The length of the CDR3 is 16 residues. Germline CDR1 SQVTM, CDR2 ANQGSEA.

This clonotype was detected only once. The conserved final phenylalanine or tryptophan is absent from the CDR3, which likely points to a read error. This rearrangement joins TRBV7-8 to TRBJ2-7, with D possibly being TRBD1 (5 bases). In germline, CDR1 is SGHVS, CDR2 FQNEAQ. Between the trimmed V and J ends, which lost 2 bases and 4 bases, there was a span of 12 bases. The CDR3 has 14 residues. The CDR3 sequence is CASSLNAGQYEQYL. DNA for the CDR3: TGTGCCAGCAGCTTAAACGCAGGGCAGTACGAGCAGTACCTC.